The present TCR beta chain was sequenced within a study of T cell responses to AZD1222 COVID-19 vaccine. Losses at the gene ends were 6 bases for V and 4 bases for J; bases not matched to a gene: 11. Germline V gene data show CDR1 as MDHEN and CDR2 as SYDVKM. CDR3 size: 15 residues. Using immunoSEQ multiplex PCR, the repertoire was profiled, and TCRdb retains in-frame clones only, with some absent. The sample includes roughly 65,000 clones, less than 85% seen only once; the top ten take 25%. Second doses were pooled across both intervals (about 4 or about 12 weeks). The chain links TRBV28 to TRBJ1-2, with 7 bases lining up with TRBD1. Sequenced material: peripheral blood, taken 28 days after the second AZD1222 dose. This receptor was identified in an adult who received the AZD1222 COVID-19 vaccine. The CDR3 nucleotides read TGTGCCAGCAGATTACCTCAGGGGGTCTCCTATGGCTACACCTTC. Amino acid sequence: CASRLPQGVSYGYTF.